This T cell receptor (beta chain) was sequenced during a study of shared clonotypes between healthy human individuals. Turning to the study itself: Aged 18 to 49, the donors were a couple of women and a few men.

Sorted-subset replicate PCR reactions were performed with approximately 180 ng DNA, corresponding to about 30,000 T cell genomes. Generated by immunoSEQ multiplex PCR, the TCRdb table keeps only in-frame clones and is missing some. In the table there are around 2.1 million clones, approximately 96% of which are singletons. This clone was counted a single time. No antigen is known for it. Study-wide findings and caveats: Limited genetic and exposure-history diversity came from having few donors. Sorted-subset sequencing, rarefaction showed, was incomplete despite large depth.

Trimming removed 8 bases from V and 0 bases from J, with 11 bases in between. Germline lookup yields CDR1 SNHLY and CDR2 FYNNEI. The CDR3 is 14 amino acids. The TCR sequence derives from a man younger than 30 in good health. This rearrangement joins TRBV2 to TRBJ1-3, with D possibly TRBD1 on 5 matching bases. Sequencing was performed on naive CD4+ T cells sorted from blood. Documented subset: CD45RA+ positively selected. CDR3 loop: CASSTEPSGNTIYF. CDR3 coding DNA: TGTGCCAGCTCGACAGAACCCTCTGGAAACACCATATATTTT.